The rows below give T cell receptor beta chains drawn from one sample of a study of tumor and adjacent non-tumor tissue in lung cancer. MiXCR, run by TCRdb on the multiplex PCR reads, gives a single entry per CDR3 protein. The sample holds 90,000 to 110,000 distinct CDR3 sequences; roughly 77% are singletons and the top ten take 35% to 40%. Sequencing was performed on lung tumor tissue. These receptors all stem from a woman aged 60 to 75 with non-small cell lung cancer. The CDR3 runs from the conserved cysteine through the conserved F or W. The D gene is left open where the match is weak. The listing skips clone size in some rows; elsewhere it reads once, few, many or a size class.

>few|17|TRBJ2-3|TRBD2|TRBV20-1
TGCAGTGCTAGAGATCGGCTAGCGGGGGTTTCCACAGATACGCAGTATTTT
CSARDRLAGVSTDTQYF
>-|15|TRBJ1-4|-|TRBV4-1
TGCGCCAGCAACCAGACAGAGACAACTAATGAAAAACTGTTTTTT
CASNQTETTNEKLFF
>-|17|TRBJ2-1|TRBD2|TRBV28
TGTGCCAGCAGTTTAAATTCGCGGGGGAGGTCCCAAAATGAGCAGTTCTTC
CASSLNSRGRSQNEQFF
>-|16|TRBJ2-1|-|TRBV4-3
TGCGCCAGCAGCCAAGGGGCTAACGGGATTTACAATGAGCAGTTCTTC
CASSQGANGIYNEQFF
>once|13|TRBJ1-1|-|TRBV6-1
TGTGCCAGCACATGGATAGGAGACACTGAAGCTTTCTTT
CASTWIGDTEAFF
>-|17|TRBJ2-1|TRBD2|TRBV5-1
TGCGCCAGCAGCTTGATCCCGACTAGCGGGGGGCTTAATCAGCAGTTCTTC
CASSLIPTSGGLNQQFF
>many|12|TRBJ1-4|-|TRBV29-1
TGCAGCGCCGTTACGCAGAATGAAAAACTGTTTTTT
CSAVTQNEKLFF
>-|13|TRBJ2-3|-|TRBV11-2
TGTGCCAGCAGCTTGGAGGGAAGCCAGCCCCAGTATTTT
CASSLEGSQPQYF
>-|16|TRBJ2-6|-|TRBV6-5
TGTGCCAGCAGTCGACAGAGAGGAGGGGGGGCCAACGTCCTGAATTTC
CASSRQRGGGANVLNF
>-|13|TRBJ2-7|-|TRBV4-1
TGCGCCAGCAGCAAAGATAGGTCAGACGAACAGTATTTC
CASSKDRSDEQYF
>many|13|TRBJ1-3|-|TRBV20-1
TGCAGTGCTAAACAGTCACTGGGAAACACCATATATTTT
CSAKQSLGNTIYF
>-|15|TRBJ1-3|-|TRBV6-1
TGTGCCAGCAGTCGCGGACCAATTGGTGGAAATACCATATATTTT
CASSRGPIGGNTIYF
>-|13|TRBJ1-1|-|TRBV11-1
TGTACCAGCACCCGGTACCGCAACACTGAAGCTTTCTTT
CTSTRYRNTEAFF
>-|14|TRBJ2-1|TRBD2|TRBV20-1
TGCAGTGTTGGGGCGCTAGCGGATGACAATGAGCAGTTCTTC
CSVGALADDNEQFF
>few|13|TRBJ1-2|-|TRBV5-1
TGCGCCAGCAGCTTTCAGAGGAACTATGGCTACACCTTC
CASSFQRNYGYTF
>medium-sized|14|TRBJ2-5|-|TRBV11-2
TGTGCCAGCAGCTTAGGTGGCAGGGTAGAGACCCAGTACTTC
CASSLGGRVETQYF
>many|14|TRBJ2-2|TRBD2|TRBV20-1
TGCAGTGCGGTAGCGGGAGGGAACACCGGGGAGCTGTTTTTT
CSAVAGGNTGELFF
>-|16|TRBJ1-5|TRBD1|TRBV20-1
TGCAGAGCGGGTGGGACAGGCCGGCCGAGCAATGAGCCCCACCATTTT
CRAGGTGRPSNEPHHF